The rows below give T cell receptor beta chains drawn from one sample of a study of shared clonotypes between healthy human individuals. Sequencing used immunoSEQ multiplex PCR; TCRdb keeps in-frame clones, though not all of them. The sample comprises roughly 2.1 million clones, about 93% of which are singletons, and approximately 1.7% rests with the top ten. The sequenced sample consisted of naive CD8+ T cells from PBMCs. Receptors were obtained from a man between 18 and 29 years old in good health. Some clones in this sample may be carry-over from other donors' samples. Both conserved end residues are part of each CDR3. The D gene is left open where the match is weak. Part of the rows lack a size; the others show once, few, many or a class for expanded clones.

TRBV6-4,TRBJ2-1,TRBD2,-,CASSEGTSGRPYNEQFF,TGTGCCAGCAGTGAGGGGACTAGCGGGAGGCCCTACAATGAGCAGTTCTTC
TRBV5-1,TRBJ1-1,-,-,CASSLWAGNTEAFF,TGCGCCAGCAGCTTGTGGGCCGGGAACACTGAAGCTTTCTTT
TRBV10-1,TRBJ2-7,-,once,CASSEFWQYEQYF,TGCGCCAGCAGTGAGTTTTGGCAATACGAGCAGTACTTC
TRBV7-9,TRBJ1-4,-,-,CASSFGRGVTNEKLFF,TGTGCCAGCAGCTTTGGACGAGGAGTAACTAATGAAAAACTGTTTTTT
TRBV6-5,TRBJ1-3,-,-,CASSYDFQPGNTIYF,TGTGCCAGCAGTTACGATTTCCAACCTGGAAACACCATATATTTT
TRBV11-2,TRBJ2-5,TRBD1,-,CASSYTDSGTAIRETQYF,TGTGCCAGCAGCTATACAGACTCCGGGACAGCCATCCGAGAGACCCAGTACTTC
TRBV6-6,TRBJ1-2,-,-,CASSYTGPEGYTF,TGTGCCAGCAGTTATACAGGACCAGAAGGCTACACCTTC
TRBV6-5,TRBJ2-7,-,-,CASSYVEGRGEQYF,TGTGCCAGCAGCTACGTAGAGGGCCGGGGAGAGCAGTACTTC
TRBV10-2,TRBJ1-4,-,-,CASSEERRAEKLFF,TGCGCCAGCAGTGAAGAGCGGAGGGCGGAAAAACTGTTTTTT
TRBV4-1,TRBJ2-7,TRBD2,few,CASSQDRGTSNEQYF,TGCGCCAGCAGCCAAGATCGGGGGACTAGCAACGAGCAGTACTTC
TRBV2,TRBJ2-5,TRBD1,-,CASRGQGAAETQYF,TGTGCCAGCAGGGGACAGGGGGCGGCGGAGACCCAGTACTTC
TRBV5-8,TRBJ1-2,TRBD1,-,CASSRWTGGYGYTF,TGTGCCAGCAGCCGATGGACAGGGGGCTATGGCTACACCTTC
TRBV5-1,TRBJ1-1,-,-,CASSLDGRRNTEAFF,TGCGCCAGCAGCTTGGACGGCAGAAGGAACACTGAAGCTTTCTTT
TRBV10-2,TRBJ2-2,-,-,CASSLGPPRAELFF,TGCGCCAGCAGTCTGGGACCCCCGCGCGCGGAGCTGTTTTTT
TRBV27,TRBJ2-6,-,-,CASSETGAVGANVLTF,TGTGCCAGCAGTGAAACGGGGGCGGTCGGGGCCAACGTCCTGACTTTC
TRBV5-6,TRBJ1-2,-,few,CASSEGRGLYGYTF,TGTGCCAGCAGCGAGGGCAGGGGTCTGTATGGCTACACCTTC
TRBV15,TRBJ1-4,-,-,CATSRDGEGTNEKLFF,TGTGCCACCAGCAGAGATGGGGAGGGAACTAATGAAAAACTGTTTTTT
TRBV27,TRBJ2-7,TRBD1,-,CASSLRDRAYEQYF,TGTGCCAGCAGTTTAAGGGACAGGGCCTACGAGCAGTACTTC
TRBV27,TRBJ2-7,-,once,CASSLLSSAHEQYF,TGTGCCAGCAGTTTATTGTCTAGCGCACACGAGCAGTACTTC
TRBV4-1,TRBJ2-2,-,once,CASSQAAQWRAGELFF,TGCGCCAGCAGCCAAGCAGCTCAGTGGAGGGCCGGGGAGCTGTTTTTT
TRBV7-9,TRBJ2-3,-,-,CASSSGWDTQYF,TGTGCCAGCAGCTCTGGGTGGGATACGCAGTATTTT
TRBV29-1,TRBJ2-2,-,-,CSVARDRELFF,TGCAGCGTTGCCAGGGACAGGGAGCTGTTTTTT
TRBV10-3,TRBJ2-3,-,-,CAISGRIGDTQYF,TGTGCCATCAGTGGAAGGATAGGAGATACGCAGTATTTT